Listed here are 18 T cell receptor beta chains from one sample, sequenced in a study of CD8 T cells in Susac syndrome. After extraction with the RNeasy kit, about 0.45 to 1 ug of the RNA was reverse transcribed using random hexamers. TCRdb reprocessed the immunoSEQ multiplex PCR reads via MiXCR and lists one record per CDR3 protein. There are 150,000 or so distinct CDR3 sequences in the sample; over 85% occur only once, and around 0.21% lies in the top ten. Material: CD8+ T cells from PBMCs. The receptor source for this set is a human donor with multiple sclerosis.

This chain joins TRBV21-1 and TRBJ2-7; the DNA was not compared with TRBD1, the D call given in the table. TRBV21-1 is labeled a pseudogene. The CDR3 runs 16 residues. The CDR3 bases are TGTGCCAGCAGCGATCCTGGGACATCTCGAATCGACGAGCAGTACTTC. Amino acids: CASSDPGTSRIDEQYF.

The gene calls are TRBV6-2 or TRBV6-3 and TRBJ1-5; the D is unclear. V gave up 5 bases and J gave up 7 bases, with 9 bases separating them. Per germline, CDR1 MNHEY and CDR2 SVGEGT. This CDR3 region has 12 residues. CDR3 bases: TGTGCCAGCAGTGAGAGGAGACAGCCCCAGCATTTT. Its translation: CASSERRQPQHF.

This chain joins TRBV7-9 and TRBJ1-2; D perhaps matches TRBD1 (5 bases). Germline assignment: CDR1 SEHNR and CDR2 FQNEAQ (reference sequence). Trimming pared 1 base from V and 2 bases from J, leaving 11 bases between. CDR3 length: 15 amino acids. This chain's CDR3 is CASSLGGRTNYGYTF. CDR3 nucleotide sequence: TGTGCCAGCAGCTTAGGGGGACGAACGAACTATGGCTACACCTTC.

The rearrangement links TRBV20-1 to TRBJ2-1, with 7 bases identical to TRBD1. The CDR3 sequence is 16 residues long. The V gene's germline CDR1 is DFQATT and CDR2 SNEGSKA (reference sequence). Losses at the gene ends were 3 bases for V and 9 bases for J; bases not matched to a gene: 17. The CDR3 here is CSAREFRDRFSSEQFF. The DNA for the CDR3 is TGCAGTGCTAGGGAGTTCCGGGACAGATTCTCCAGTGAGCAGTTCTTC.

This rearrangement joins TRBV15 to TRBJ1-2; tentatively, D is TRBD1 (6 bases). Germline CDR1 and CDR2: LNHNV and YYDKDF (reference sequence). The CDR3 consists of 13 residues. Trimming shortened V by 2 bases and J by 8 bases, and 12 bases separated the two germline ends. CDR3 region: CATSRRGSGGYTF. The CDR3 DNA reads TGTGCCACCAGCAGAAGGGGGTCCGGAGGCTACACCTTC.

This rearrangement joins TRBV2 to TRBJ2-1; 9 nucleotides match TRBD1. The CDR3 has 18 amino acids. Trimming took 5 bases from V and 8 from J; bases not matched to a gene: 19. CDR1 is SNHLY, CDR2 FYNNEI, per germline. CDR3 in amino acids: CASSPHPTWTGANDEQFF. CDR3 nucleotides: TGTGCCAGCAGTCCCCACCCTACTTGGACAGGGGCCAACGATGAGCAGTTCTTC.

The chain recombines TRBV9 with TRBJ2-3, with D tentatively TRBD2 (5 bases). Germline assignment: CDR1 SGDLS and CDR2 YYNGEE. Trimming removed 2 bases from V and 2 bases from J, with 9 bases in between. The CDR3 runs to 14 residues. The CDR3 DNA is TGTGCCAGCAGCGTGGGAGCTCTCACAGATACGCAGTATTTT. Amino acids: CASSVGALTDTQYF.

In its sample, this clonotype was seen a few times. The V and J genes are TRBV6-2 or TRBV6-3 and TRBJ2-7; TRBD1 is a possible D gene (5 bases). CDR1 is MNHEY, CDR2 SVGEGT, per germline. The CDR3 totals 13 residues. Trimming left V 3 bases short and J 1 base short, with 7 bases between. The CDR3 bases are TGTGCCAGCAGTTATACAGGATCCTACGAGCAGTACTTC. Protein product: CASSYTGSYEQYF.

The J gene is TRBJ2-5, the V gene TRBV13; D ambiguous. Germline loops: CDR1 PRHDT, CDR2 FYEKMQ (reference sequence). Trimming left V 5 bases short and J 3 bases short, with 13 bases between. This CDR3 is 14 amino acids long. CDR3 region: CASSLRRREETQYF. The CDR3 DNA sequence: TGTGCCAGCAGCCTCCGACGACGGGAAGAGACCCAGTACTTC.

The chain couples TRBV7-9 to TRBJ2-7, with a weak D call TRBD1 (6 bases). Germline assignment: CDR1 SEHNR and CDR2 FQNEAQ (reference sequence). Trimming stripped 8 bases from V and 4 bases from J, with 18 bases between. The CDR3 loop spans 14 amino acids. As DNA, the CDR3 is TGTGCCAGCCCCCCGGACAGAGCGAGTTACGAGCAGTACTTC. Encoded protein: CASPPDRASYEQYF.

The chain links TRBV7-9 to TRBJ1-6; 7 bases are a match to TRBD1. Germline CDR1 and CDR2: SEHNR and FQNEAQ (reference sequence). V shed 10 bases, J shed 7 bases, and the junction held 10 bases outside the gene matches. The CDR3 totals 14 residues. The chain's CDR3 is CATAQGGLNSPLHF. The CDR3 coding sequence is TGTGCCACTGCGCAGGGGGGATTAAATTCACCCCTCCACTTT.

This clonotype was observed a single time. The chain couples TRBV20-1 to TRBJ2-7, with D possibly matching TRBD1 (6 bases). Germline-derived CDR1 and CDR2 are DFQATT and SNEGSKA (reference sequence). Trimming removed 3 bases at V and 2 bases at J, with 14 bases between. The CDR3 is 14 amino acids. For the CDR3, the DNA is TGCAGTGCTAGTTTACAGGGTACGACCTACGAGCAGTACTTC. Its protein product is CSASLQGTTYEQYF.

The chain links TRBV20-1 to TRBJ2-7; weak D call: TRBD1 (5 bases). Trimming stripped 3 bases from V and 0 bases from J, with 15 bases between. Germline V gene data show CDR1 as DFQATT and CDR2 as SNEGSKA (reference sequence). This CDR3 contains 15 residues. In DNA form, the CDR3 reads TGCAGTGCTAGCCTCAGGGAAAGGCTCTCCTACGAGCAGTACTTC. This gives the protein CSASLRERLSYEQYF.

This sequence joins TRBV27 and TRBJ2-2; D not resolved. Trimming shortened V by 2 bases and J by 9 bases, and 13 bases separated the two germline ends. Per germline, CDR1 MNHEY and CDR2 SMNVEV (reference sequence). The CDR3 has 14 residues. The CDR3 region is CASSLTPLDRELFF. Here the CDR3 DNA reads TGTGCCAGCAGTTTAACACCTCTGGACCGGGAGCTGTTTTTT.

This sequence joins TRBV25-1 and TRBJ2-7; D ambiguous. V lost 8 bases and J lost 7, with 12 bases in between. Germline lookup yields CDR1 MGHDK and CDR2 SYGVNS. CDR3 size: 11 residues. The CDR3 sequence is CASGPLVEQYF. DNA of the CDR3: TGTGCCAGCGGGCCTCTAGTGGAGCAGTACTTC.

This clonotype occurred once. This rearrangement joins TRBV20-1 to TRBJ2-7; tentatively, D is TRBD1 or TRBD2 (5 bases each). There are 14 residues in the CDR3. V lost 3 bases to trimming and J lost 3 bases, with 15 bases between them. Germline CDR1 and CDR2: DFQATT and SNEGSKA (reference sequence). The CDR3 is CSARGIRDGYEQYF. DNA for the CDR3: TGCAGTGCTAGGGGGATCCGGGACGGCTACGAGCAGTACTTC.

The chain combines TRBV4-1 with TRBJ1-2; TRBD1 might be the D (6 bases). The germline gives CDR1 MGHRA, CDR2 YSYEKL. Deletions cut 0 bases from V and 4 bases from J, with 12 bases between. The CDR3 sequence is 15 residues long. CDR3 in DNA: TGCGCCAGCAGCCAAGAGGACAGTTTAACCTATGGCTACACCTTC. This codes for CASSQEDSLTYGYTF.

V and J are TRBV11-2 and TRBJ2-1; TRBD1 might be the D (6 bases). The germline V gene has CDR1 SGHAT and CDR2 FQNNGV. This CDR3 has 13 residues. V gave up 6 bases and J gave up 9 bases, with 15 bases separating them. CDR3 in amino acids: CASSLLTGGEQFF. The CDR3, as DNA: TGTGCCAGCAGTCTTCTGACAGGCGGTGAGCAGTTCTTC.